The T cell receptor beta chain described here comes from a study of T-cell reconstitution after alpha-beta-depleted transplantation in children. V was cut by 0 bases and J by 1 base, with 4 bases left in between. This CDR3 contains 13 residues. The germline CDR1 and CDR2 sequences are SGDLS and YYNGEE. This clonotype was picked up a small number of times. TCRbeta library preparation incorporated unique molecular identifiers. TCRdb reprocessed the PCR reads via MiXCR and lists one record per CDR3 protein. The top ten clones hold approximately 5% of a sample with 700,000 to 850,000 distinct CDR3 sequences, about 15% of them seen once.

The rearrangement uses TRBV9 and TRBJ1-2; no clear D. Sample: PBMCs, mostly from graft donor cells, taken 360 days after TCRalphabeta/CD19-depleted stem cell transplant. The sequence was collected from a male patient younger than 18 who had a stem cell transplant for acute lymphoblastic leukemia, so the T cells may come from the graft donor. CDR3 sequence reads: CASSVVHNYGYTF. CDR3 coding DNA: TGTGCCAGCAGCGTAGTTCATAACTATGGCTACACCTTC.